Listed below are T cell receptor beta chains from one sample, sequenced in a study of CD8 T cells in Susac syndrome. Via MiXCR, TCRdb re-called the immunoSEQ multiplex PCR reads, giving one row per CDR3 protein. The data hold a few hundred thousand distinct CDR3 sequences, with roughly 85% observed a single time. Source material: CD8+ T cells from PBMCs. All receptors come from a human donor with multiple sclerosis. The CDR3 runs from the conserved cysteine through the conserved F or W.

J gene,V gene,CDR3 protein
TRBJ2-2,TRBV27,CASSELGGSASELFF
TRBJ1-5,TRBV7-8,CASSSGTGALQPQHF
TRBJ1-1,TRBV20-1,CSAQVGYTEAFF
TRBJ2-7,TRBV4-2,CASSQENYAEQYF
TRBJ2-7,TRBV27,CASSLSGTGHEQYF
TRBJ1-5,TRBV27,CASSSSVRNQPQHF
TRBJ2-5,TRBV19,CASSIDREGEETQYF
TRBJ2-6,TRBV12-3/TRBV12-4,CASSLRQSGANVLTF
TRBJ2-1,TRBV12-3/TRBV12-4,CASKTYNEQFF
TRBJ2-3,TRBV30,CAWTSGQGDTDTQYF
TRBJ2-2,TRBV4-1,CASSQDTSNTGELFF
TRBJ2-3,TRBV30,CAWSNWTTDTQYF
TRBJ1-1,TRBV27,CASSLGFPVGINTEAFF
TRBJ1-5,TRBV19,CASRWTECSNQPQHF